The clone carrying this TCR beta chain was observed many times. The antigen is not known. The data belong to a study of T cells in Graves' hyperthyroidism and ophthalmopathy. PBMCs were collected from an approximately 10 ml volume of fresh peripheral blood. Broader study findings: Stable hyperthyroidism and ophthalmopathy were separated using 13 V-J signatures.

Template material for amplifying TCR beta CDR3 regions consisted of RNA transcripts. With the HTBI primer set, the TCR CDR3 went through a first round of RT-PCR. Each CDR3 protein is one row after TCRdb ran MiXCR on the multiplex PCR reads. This table holds around 490,000 distinct CDR3 sequences, about 20% found once. V was shortened by 1 base and J by 2 bases, with 6 bases between the two germline ends. CDR1 is SGHAT, CDR2 FQNNGV, per germline. CDR3 length: 14 amino acids. Material: blood. The sequence came from a man in his forties with Graves' ophthalmopathy. The chain combines TRBV11-2 with TRBJ2-1; D not certain. The CDR3 nucleotides read TGTGCCAGCAGCTTAGTCCCCGCCTACAATGAGCAGTTCTTC. Its protein is CASSLVPAYNEQFF.